This TCR beta chain was documented in a study of cytomegalovirus exposure and HLA in healthy donors. On the study more broadly: Earlier results showed roughly 120 million unique TCR beta sequences derived from approximately 170 million T cells. Researchers found that about four fifths of almost 400 genotyped donors fell within the Caucasian-associated ancestry cluster.

Vbeta (60) and Jbeta (13) primers were used in the PCR. Clones were read by immunoSEQ multiplex PCR, and TCRdb kept only the in-frame ones, dropping some. The table shows fewer than 350,000 clones, with 70% to 90% occurring only once. This CDR3 comprises 18 residues. From germline, CDR1 is MNHEY and CDR2 SMNVEV (reference sequence). The V end was cut by 10 bases, the J end by 5 bases, with 32 bases between. The chain recombines TRBV27 with TRBJ1-1; D possibly corresponds to TRBD1 (5 bases). The TCR sequence derives from a woman aged 18-29 years in good health and CMV-seronegative. Input material: PBMCs. DNA of the CDR3: TGTGCCACCGAGCACTCCAACGGACACGGGCGATTAGGAACTGAAGCTTTCTTT. This sequence encodes CATEHSNGHGRLGTEAFF.